Included here is one TCR beta chain sequence, with context. The record originates from a study of blood T cell repertoires in COVID-19. About the study: COVID-19 samples, acute and convalescent, were from the United States, Italy and Spain. PBMCs, B-cell-depleted T cells, or T cells were the source of the cDNA or gDNA that made up the material.

Clones were sequenced by immunoSEQ multiplex PCR, and TCRdb holds only the in-frame ones, with some missing. Here the sample spans about 84,000 clones, 80% to 90% being singletons. V lost 2 bases to trimming and J lost 2 bases; unmatched junction nucleotides: 9. Germline V gene data show CDR1 as SGHVS and CDR2 as FQNEAQ. The CDR3 contains 17 residues. This clonotype originated in an elderly man with active or convalescent COVID-19. The specimen was peripheral blood. The V gene is TRBV7-8, the J gene TRBJ2-1, with 7 bases identical to TRBD2. Written as DNA, the CDR3 is TGTGCCAGCAGCTTAAAGGCTCCGGGACTAACCTACAATGAGCAGTTCTTC. Amino acid sequence: CASSLKAPGLTYNEQFF.